What follows are 27 T cell receptor beta chains derived from one specimen sequenced in a study of radiotherapy plus CTLA-4 blockade in lung cancer. Repertoires were generated with immunoSEQ multiplex PCR, while TCRdb's copy carries only in-frame clones and drops some. The sample includes some 77,000 clones, approximately 86% of them seen just once. The sequences come from peripheral blood, collected from a patient treated with radiotherapy plus ipilimumab. The receptors originated from a human donor with non-small cell lung cancer who had a partial response to radiotherapy plus ipilimumab.

The chain links TRBV2 to TRBJ2-3, with D maybe TRBD2 (6 bases). V was cut by 1 base and J by 4 bases, with 9 bases left in between. Germline assignment: CDR1 SNHLY and CDR2 FYNNEI. There are 14 residues in the CDR3. CDR3 nucleotide sequence: TGTGCCAGCAGTGAAGGACTAGTTGCAGATACGCAGTATTTT. As protein: CASSEGLVADTQYF.

CDR3 region: CASSIVPDRGLIGANVLTF. For the CDR3, the DNA is TGTGCCAGTAGTATAGTCCCGGACAGGGGGCTTATTGGGGCCAACGTCCTGACTTTC. The chain recombines TRBV19 with TRBJ2-6; 11 nucleotides agree with TRBD1. The germline gives CDR1 LNHDA, CDR2 SQIVND (reference sequence). The CDR3 is 19 residues long. V gave up 1 base and J gave up 3 bases; unmatched junction bases: 8.

This clone has a handful of counts. V is TRBV7-9 and J is TRBJ1-4; no definite D call. Trimming pared 5 bases from V and 13 bases from J, leaving 17 bases between. This CDR3 has 13 amino acids. Germline loops: CDR1 SEHNR, CDR2 FQNEAQ (reference sequence). The DNA of the CDR3 is TGTGCCAGCAGCCCAGTGCCACCTTCGGGACTGTTTTTT. Translated: CASSPVPPSGLFF.

This clone was detected a few times. V is TRBV6-1 and J is TRBJ2-7; 8 bases map to TRBD1. This CDR3 is built from 15 residues. With 7 bases clipped from V and 4 bases from J, the junction kept 12 bases outside the gene matches. Germline CDR1 reads MNHNS; CDR2 reads SASEGT. The CDR3 coding sequence is TGTGCCAGCATTCGAGGACAGGGTTGGTTGTACGAGCAGTACTTC. It translates to CASIRGQGWLYEQYF.

The gene calls are TRBV5-4 and TRBJ2-3; TRBD2 matches 9 bases. This CDR3 region has 16 residues. J gave up 2 bases and V 1 base, and 5 bases lay outside the gene matches. CDR1 and CDR2 (germline): SGHNT, YYREEE (reference sequence). Here the CDR3 reads CASSLRGLASTDTQYF. The CDR3 DNA sequence: TGTGCCAGCAGCTTGAGGGGACTAGCTTCCACAGATACGCAGTATTTT.

This chain joins TRBV5-1 and TRBJ2-3; TRBD2 is a possible D gene (5 bases). The CDR3 spans 14 residues. CDR1 SGHRS and CDR2 YFSETQ come from the germline V gene. V was pared by 2 bases and J by 2 bases, with 9 bases between. CDR3 bases: TGCGCCAGCAGCTTCCAGGACTCCACAGATACGCAGTATTTT. This gives the protein CASSFQDSTDTQYF.

The chain uses TRBV18 and TRBJ1-2; a possible D gene is TRBD1 (6 bases). Germline V gene data show CDR1 as KGHSH and CDR2 as LQKENI. Trimming shortened V by 2 bases and J by 7 bases, and 11 bases separated the two germline ends. This CDR3 has 13 amino acids. The CDR3 coding sequence is TGTGCCAGCTCACCAGGGGGCGCAGGTGGCTACACCTTC. Amino acids: CASSPGGAGGYTF.

The chain has TRBV6-5 and TRBJ2-6; tentatively, D is TRBD1 (6 bases). Trimming shortened V by 5 bases and J by 0 bases, and 8 bases separated the two germline ends. Germline CDR1 MNHEY, CDR2 SVGAGI. The CDR3 covers 15 residues. This CDR3 is CASSKDSSGANVLTF. DNA of the CDR3: TGTGCCAGCAGTAAGGACAGCTCTGGGGCCAACGTCCTGACTTTC.

The chain has TRBV5-5 and TRBJ2-7; 10 bases match TRBD1. This CDR3 region has 14 residues. Germline V gene lookup returns CDR1 SGHKS and CDR2 YYEKEE (reference sequence). With 2 bases clipped from V and 7 bases from J, the junction kept 6 bases outside the gene matches. CDR3 DNA sequence: TGTGCCAGCAGCTTCCGGACAGGGGGAGGGGAGCAGTACTTC. Its translation is CASSFRTGGGEQYF.

The chain carries TRBV9 and TRBJ2-2; no reliable D call. CDR1 SGDLS and CDR2 YYNGEE come from the germline V gene. This CDR3 contains 13 residues. V was shortened by 3 bases and J by 7 bases, with 10 bases between the two germline ends. CDR3 sequence: CASSADNGGELFF. The DNA of the CDR3 is TGTGCCAGCAGCGCCGACAACGGCGGGGAGCTGTTTTTT.

This chain uses TRBV28 with TRBJ1-5; 7 bases agree with TRBD1. The CDR3 runs to 16 residues. Per the germline V gene, CDR1 is MDHEN and CDR2 is SYDVKM. With 8 bases clipped from V and 2 bases from J, the junction kept 12 bases outside the gene matches. In DNA form, the CDR3 reads TGTGCCAGCCTCCTGAGGGGACAGATGGGCAATCAGCCCCAGCATTTT. Translating it yields CASLLRGQMGNQPQHF. Variable domain in full (rest from reference TRBV28 and TRBJ1-5): DVKVTQSSRYLVKRTGEKVFLECVQDMDHENMFWYRQDPGLGLRLIYFSYDVKMKEKGDIPEGYSVSREKKERFSLILESASTNQTSMYLCASLLRGQMGNQPQHFGDGTRLSIL.

CDR3 nucleotide sequence: TGTGCCAGCAGCGCAAGCGGGAGGGCCTCCAATGAGCAGTTCTTC. As protein: CASSASGRASNEQFF. The chain links TRBV7-2 to TRBJ2-1; TRBD2 matches 10 bases. V was pared by 5 bases and J by 6 bases, with 7 bases of the junction left unmatched. CDR1 is SGHTA and CDR2 is FQGNSA in the germline V gene. This CDR3 contains 15 residues.

The CDR3 DNA sequence: TGTGCCAGCCGGGCCACAACCCCCGGGACAGGAAGCTTCACAGATACGCAGTATTTT. Protein: CASRATTPGTGSFTDTQYF. The chain has TRBV28 and TRBJ2-3, with 8 bases aligning to TRBD1. The V gene's germline CDR1 is MDHEN and CDR2 SYDVKM. J was trimmed by 2 bases and V by 8 bases; bases with no gene match: 21. The CDR3 is 19 amino acids.

This chain uses TRBV5-4 with TRBJ2-5; possibly TRBD2 for D (5 bases). The tail of the sequence fits TRBJ2-7 better, so the J call may be wrong. The germline V gene encodes CDR1 SGHNT and CDR2 YYREEE (reference sequence). The CDR3 covers 14 residues. DNA for the CDR3: TGTGCCAGCAGCTTGGGTCGCGCGGGTGACGAGCAGTACTTC. This encodes CASSLGRAGDEQYF.

The J gene is TRBJ1-2, the V gene TRBV27, with 8 bases aligning to TRBD1. Trimming removed 3 bases from V and 1 base from J; junction bases left unmatched: 7. The CDR3 covers 16 residues. CDR1 and CDR2 from the germline V gene are MNHEY and SMNVEV (reference sequence). The CDR3 loop is CASSFSDRDGNYGYTF. Written as DNA, the CDR3 is TGTGCCAGCAGTTTCTCGGACAGGGATGGTAACTATGGCTACACCTTC.

The chain has TRBV9 and TRBJ1-2; no clear D. Trimming removed 3 bases from V and 6 bases from J, with 21 bases in between. The V gene's germline CDR1 is SGDLS and CDR2 YYNGEE. CDR3 length equals 16 residues. The CDR3 sequence is CASSEVPRRLRDGYTF. The CDR3 DNA reads as TGTGCCAGCAGCGAAGTCCCCAGACGTTTGAGGGATGGCTACACCTTC.

V and J are TRBV2 and TRBJ1-4; possibly TRBD1 for D (5 bases). CDR1 and CDR2 from the germline V gene are SNHLY and FYNNEI. V was cut by 0 bases and J by 10 bases, with 15 bases left in between. There are 15 residues in the CDR3. Written as DNA, the CDR3 is TGTGCCAGCAGTGAAGCCGGTCAGGGTATCGGAAAACTGTTTTTT. It encodes CASSEAGQGIGKLFF.

The chain has TRBV13 and TRBJ2-4, with D uncertain. V was trimmed by 1 base and J by 8 bases, leaving 12 bases between them. CDR3 length: 14 amino acids. From germline, CDR1 is PRHDT and CDR2 FYEKMQ (reference sequence). Here the CDR3 reads CASSLESAIDIQYF. In DNA, the CDR3 is TGTGCCAGCAGCTTAGAATCAGCGATAGACATTCAGTACTTC.

The chain is built from TRBV6-4 and TRBJ1-2; a weak D match, TRBD1 (5 bases). Germline V lookup: CDR1 MRHNA, CDR2 SNTAGT. The CDR3 loop spans 16 amino acids. V shed 6 bases and J shed 2 bases, with 19 bases lying between them. The CDR3 loop is CASSLIHPRENYGYTF. The CDR3 region has the DNA TGTGCCAGCAGCCTAATTCATCCCAGGGAAAACTATGGCTACACCTTC.

The chain recombines TRBV9 with TRBJ2-2, with 8 positions matching TRBD2. The V and J ends lost 1 base and 5 bases, in that order; junction bases with no gene match: 4. CDR3 length: 15 residues. Germline V CDR1 and CDR2: SGDLS, YYNGEE. The DNA of the CDR3 is TGTGCCAGCAGCGTATTACGCGGGAGGACCGGGGAGCTGTTTTTT. Amino acids: CASSVLRGRTGELFF. The variable domain in full, completed from reference TRBV9 and TRBJ2-2, reads DSGVTQTPKHLITATGQRVTLRCSPRSGDLSVYWYQQSLDQGLQFLIQYYNGEERAKGNILERFSAQQFPDLHSELNLSSLELGDSALYFCASSVLRGRTGELFFGEGSRLTVL.

The chain recombines TRBV5-4 with TRBJ2-1; tentative D call: TRBD1 (5 bases). The V gene lost 0 bases and the J gene lost 0 bases, with 10 bases spanning the gap. CDR1 SGHNT and CDR2 YYREEE come from the germline V gene (reference sequence). The CDR3 is 16 residues long. CDR3 bases: TGTGCCAGCAGCTTGGACTTACAGGTCTCCTACAATGAGCAGTTCTTC. This gives the protein CASSLDLQVSYNEQFF.

This clone turned up a few times. The CDR3 here is CASSQGPGQTNEKLFF. CDR3 in DNA: TGCGCCAGCAGCCAAGGCCCCGGACAGACAAATGAAAAACTGTTTTTT. The chain employs TRBV4-1 and TRBJ1-4; D might be TRBD1 (6 bases). V was cut by 1 base and J by 5 bases, with 14 bases left in between. The CDR3 totals 16 residues. Germline-derived CDR1 and CDR2 are MGHRA and YSYEKL.

V is TRBV2 and J is TRBJ2-1; 7 nucleotides agree with TRBD2. V was clipped by 3 bases and J by 5 bases; unmatched bases: 1. The CDR3 is made up of 13 amino acids. Looked up from germline, CDR1 is SNHLY and CDR2 is FYNNEI. For the CDR3, the DNA is TGTGCCAGCAGTGACGGGGGGAACAATGAGCAGTTCTTC. Protein sequence: CASSDGGNNEQFF.

This sequence joins TRBV29-1 and TRBJ1-1, with 11 bases aligning to TRBD1. Germline values: CDR1 SQVTM, CDR2 ANQGSEA. Unmatched junction bases numbered 14, after V lost 7 bases and J lost 4 bases. This CDR3 comprises 16 residues. As DNA, the CDR3 is TGCAGCGGGGAGTCCCGATCCGGGACAGGGGGCACTGAAGCTTTCTTT. Translating it yields CSGESRSGTGGTEAFF.

V and J are TRBV6-1 and TRBJ1-6; 11 bases agree with TRBD1. Germline loops: CDR1 MNHNS, CDR2 SASEGT. This CDR3 contains 15 residues. Trimming took 6 bases from V and 9 from J; bases not matched to a gene: 7. CDR3 sequence reads: CASRTGQGAGSPLHF. As DNA, the CDR3 is TGTGCCAGCAGGACCGGACAGGGGGCAGGTTCACCCCTCCACTTT.

The chain recombines TRBV28 with TRBJ2-5; 7 bases agree with TRBD2. Trimming took 4 bases from V and 2 from J; bases not matched to a gene: 7. The CDR3 runs to 15 residues. CDR1 and CDR2 from the germline V gene are MDHEN and SYDVKM. In nucleotides, the CDR3 is TGTGCCAGCAGTTCGGGGGGAGCCGAACAAGAGACCCAGTACTTC. Protein product: CASSSGGAEQETQYF. Combining the CDR3 with reference TRBV28 and TRBJ2-5 gives the whole variable domain DVKVTQSSRYLVKRTGEKVFLECVQDMDHENMFWYRQDPGLGLRLIYFSYDVKMKEKGDIPEGYSVSREKKERFSLILESASTNQTSMYLCASSSGGAEQETQYFGPGTRLLVL.

The chain employs TRBV19 and TRBJ2-6; D is unresolved. V was clipped by 8 bases and J by 4 bases, with 9 bases between them. The CDR3 is 13 amino acids. Germline CDR1 LNHDA, CDR2 SQIVND (reference sequence). CDR3 DNA: TGTGCCAGTCGCAGGCACGGGGCCAACGTCCTGACTTTC. Residues: CASRRHGANVLTF.